This passage covers 10 T cell receptor beta chains from one sample sequenced in a study of CD8+ T cells in alopecia areata. Reverse transcription of extracted RNA yielded cDNA, which provided the sequencing template. TCRdb's table, derived via immunoSEQ multiplex PCR, lists solely in-frame clones and lacks some. The sample includes 200,000 to 250,000 clones, about 50% seen only once; the top ten take 1.6%. The treatment is: oral pan-JAK inhibitor, 5-10 mg twice daily. This material consisted of CD4+ T cells sorted from blood, taken at week 4, from a patient treated with tofacitinib. The source of these receptors is a human donor with alopecia areata.

This chain joins TRBV6-6 and TRBJ2-2; TRBD2 is a possible D gene (5 bases). V was shortened by 7 bases and J by 3 bases, with 9 bases between the two germline ends. The CDR3 extends over 13 amino acids. Germline CDR1 and CDR2: MNHNY and SVGAGI (reference sequence). The CDR3: CASTAGDTGELFF. CDR3 coding DNA: TGTGCCAGCACAGCCGGGGACACCGGGGAGCTGTTTTTT.

This sequence joins TRBV6-1 and TRBJ1-6; possibly TRBD1 for D (6 bases). Germline V lookup: CDR1 MNHNS, CDR2 SASEGT. V was cut by 4 bases and J by 10 bases, with 20 bases left in between. CDR3 size: 16 residues. The CDR3 spells CASSGVPGVGYSPLHF. DNA of the CDR3: TGTGCCAGCAGTGGGGTCCCAGGGGTGGGTTACTCACCCCTCCACTTT.

This sequence joins TRBV5-1 and TRBJ1-5, with 9 nucleotides matching TRBD1. With V trimmed by 4 bases and J by 4 bases, 3 bases remained unmatched. CDR1 SGHRS and CDR2 YFSETQ come from the germline V gene. This CDR3 is built from 14 residues. The CDR3 nucleotides are TGCGCCAGCAGCGACGGACAGGGGAATCAGCCCCAGCATTTT. This sequence encodes CASSDGQGNQPQHF.

The chain carries TRBV30 and TRBJ2-7; weak D call: TRBD1 (5 bases). V gave up 2 bases and J gave up 12 bases, with 20 bases separating them. CDR1 is GTSNPN and CDR2 is SVGIG in the germline V gene (reference sequence). This CDR3 has 13 residues. CDR3 loop: CAWSSNPTALGYF. DNA of the CDR3: TGTGCCTGGAGTTCCAATCCGACAGCCCTAGGGTACTTC.

V usage is TRBV7-2 and J usage is TRBJ1-1; D call uncertain. This CDR3 is built from 16 residues. V gave up 3 bases and J gave up 1 base, with 15 bases separating them. Germline loops: CDR1 SGHTA, CDR2 FQGNSA. The CDR3 here is CASSFGSINQNTEAFF. The CDR3 DNA follows: TGTGCCAGCAGCTTCGGCAGCATAAACCAGAACACTGAAGCTTTCTTT.

The V and J genes are TRBV6-5 and TRBJ1-6; 8 nucleotides match TRBD1. CDR3 length: 12 amino acids. The V and J ends lost 7 bases and 10 bases, in that order; junction bases with no gene match: 3. The germline V gene encodes CDR1 MNHEY and CDR2 SVGAGI. In DNA form, the CDR3 reads TGTGCCAGCACGGACAGGGCATCACCCCTCCACTTT. Translating it yields CASTDRASPLHF.

V gene TRBV7-2 combines with J gene TRBJ2-7, with D maybe TRBD2 (6 bases). Germline V gene sequence: CDR1 SGHTA, CDR2 FQGNSA. Deletions cut 5 bases from V and 4 bases from J, with 18 bases between. The CDR3 has 15 amino acids. The CDR3 spells CASSPSGLSIYEQYF. Here the CDR3 DNA reads TGTGCCAGCAGCCCGTCGGGACTCTCCATTTACGAGCAGTACTTC. Complete variable domain (other parts from reference TRBV7-2 and TRBJ2-7): GAGVSQSPSNKVTEKGKDVELRCDPISGHTALYWYRQSLGQGLEFLIYFQGNSAPDKSGLPSDRFSAERTGGSVSTLTIQRTQQEDSAVYLCASSPSGLSIYEQYFGPGTRLTVT.

The gene calls are TRBV29-1 and TRBJ2-1, with 10 positions matching TRBD1. Looked up from germline, CDR1 is SQVTM and CDR2 is ANQGSEA. V gave up 5 bases and J gave up 7 bases; unmatched junction bases: 8. The CDR3 spans 14 residues. The CDR3 nucleotides read TGCAGCGTTCTTAGGGACAGGGGTAAAAATGAGCAGTTCTTC. Translated, it gives CSVLRDRGKNEQFF.

The rearrangement joins TRBV30 to TRBJ1-1, with 7 bases matching TRBD1. This CDR3 contains 14 residues. The V and J ends lost 4 bases and 0 bases, in that order; junction bases with no gene match: 5. Germline values: CDR1 GTSNPN, CDR2 SVGIG (reference sequence). DNA of the CDR3: TGTGCCTGGAAGATACAGGGGATGAACACTGAAGCTTTCTTT. It yields the protein CAWKIQGMNTEAFF.

This clone was counted between two and nine times. The chain is built from TRBV7-9 and TRBJ1-1, with D hard to call. V dropped 8 bases and J dropped 6 bases, with 19 bases sitting between them. The CDR3 runs to 14 residues. Germline V gives CDR1 SEHNR, CDR2 FQNEAQ (reference sequence). The CDR3 DNA sequence: TGTGCCAGCTCCACCATAGGACGTCGGGCTGAAGCTTTCTTT. This gives the protein CASSTIGRRAEAFF.